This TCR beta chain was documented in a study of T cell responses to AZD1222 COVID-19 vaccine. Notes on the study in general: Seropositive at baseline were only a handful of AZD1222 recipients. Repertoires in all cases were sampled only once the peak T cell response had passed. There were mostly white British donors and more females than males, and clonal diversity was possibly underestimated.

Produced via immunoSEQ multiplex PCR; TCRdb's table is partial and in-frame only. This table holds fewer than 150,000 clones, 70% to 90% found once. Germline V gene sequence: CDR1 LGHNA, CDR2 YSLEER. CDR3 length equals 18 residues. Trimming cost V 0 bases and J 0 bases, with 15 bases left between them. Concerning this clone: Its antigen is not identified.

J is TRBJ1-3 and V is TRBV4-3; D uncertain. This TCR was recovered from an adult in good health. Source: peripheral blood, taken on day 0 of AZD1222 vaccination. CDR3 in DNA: TGCGCCAGCAGCCAAGATGATGTGCCCAGGACCTCTGGAAACACCATATATTTT. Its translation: CASSQDDVPRTSGNTIYF.